These 20 T cell receptor beta chains were sequenced from one sample in a study of OX40 agonist ivuxolimab in advanced cancers. Clones were read by immunoSEQ multiplex PCR, and TCRdb kept only the in-frame ones, dropping some. The table records tens of thousands of clones, around nine tenths of them present only once. The sample was CD4+ or CD8+ T cells sorted from blood, taken in a trial of the OX40 agonist ivuxolimab. Every receptor here comes from an adult with an advanced solid tumor such as melanoma, head and neck, liver or kidney cancer.

With regard to this clone: One end of the junction is discordant with germline, which a read error may explain. The chain has TRBV11-1 and TRBJ2-7; 12 nucleotides align to TRBD2. This CDR3 contains 13 residues. The germline gives CDR1 SGHAT, CDR2 FQDESV (reference sequence). Here the CDR3 reads CASSLGLAGGPSF. CDR3 in DNA: TGTGCCAGCAGCTTAGGGCTAGCGGGAGGGCCGAGTTTC.

This chain joins TRBV6-6 and TRBJ2-7; 8 nucleotides agree with TRBD1. V lost 6 bases and J lost 0; bases outside the gene matches: 7. Germline loops: CDR1 MNHNY, CDR2 SVGAGI (reference sequence). The CDR3 spans 15 residues. This chain's CDR3 is CASSWLGTGSYEQYF. The CDR3 nucleotides are TGTGCCAGCAGCTGGTTAGGGACAGGCTCCTACGAGCAGTACTTC.

The chain is built from TRBV13 and TRBJ1-1; TRBD1 agrees at 9 bases. Trimming at V came to 4 bases and at J to 10 bases, leaving 22 bases not matched to a gene. Germline V lookup: CDR1 PRHDT, CDR2 FYEKMQ (reference sequence). CDR3 length: 18 amino acids. In DNA form, the CDR3 reads TGTGCCAGCAGCTCGACCGGGAACAGGGGGCGTCTACCACTCGGAGCTTTCTTT. Protein sequence: CASSSTGNRGRLPLGAFF.

The gene calls are TRBV5-1 and TRBJ2-7; possibly TRBD1 or TRBD2 for D (5 bases each). Trimming stripped 3 bases from V and 5 bases from J, with 15 bases between. Looked up from germline, CDR1 is SGHRS and CDR2 is YFSETQ. This CDR3 has 14 residues. CDR3 DNA: TGCGCCAGCAGCTCCTACCGGGAAGGGGACGAGCAGTACTTC. Protein sequence: CASSSYREGDEQYF.

V and J are TRBV27 and TRBJ1-5; D is unclear. Germline CDR1 MNHEY, CDR2 SMNVEV (reference sequence). This CDR3 is 16 amino acids long. The CDR3 coding sequence is TGTGCAACTCGGCCCGGGTCAGCATATAGCAATCAGCCCCAGCATTTT. Translating gives CATRPGSAYSNQPQHF.

The sample holds a few counts of this clone. This chain links TRBV4-3 with TRBJ1-1; D uncertain. The CDR3 consists of 15 residues. Germline V gene data show CDR1 as LGHNA and CDR2 as YSLEER. The V end lost 0 bases, the J end lost 7 bases, and 15 bases lay between the germline ends. Written as DNA, the CDR3 is TGCGCCAGCAGCCAAGAAGGGAAAGGTGCAGATGAAGCTTTCTTT. Translating it yields CASSQEGKGADEAFF.

The chain recombines TRBV5-1 with TRBJ2-7; 8 bases agree with TRBD2. Germline CDR1 and CDR2: SGHRS and YFSETQ. The CDR3 is 14 amino acids. V lost 2 bases to trimming and J lost 1 base; unmatched junction nucleotides: 2. CDR3 loop: CASSFGGVSYEQYF. DNA for the CDR3: TGCGCCAGCAGCTTCGGGGGGGTTTCCTACGAGCAGTACTTC.

V usage is TRBV6-5 and J usage is TRBJ2-5, with 10 bases fitting TRBD2. V lost 6 bases and J lost 1; bases outside the gene matches: 5. The length of the CDR3 is 15 residues. Looked up from germline, CDR1 is MNHEY and CDR2 is SVGAGI. This CDR3 reads CASSYTSGVQETQYF. Written as DNA, the CDR3 is TGTGCCAGCAGCTATACTAGCGGGGTCCAAGAGACCCAGTACTTC.

The rearrangement joins TRBV27 to TRBJ2-3, with D unclear. Trimming removed 5 bases at V and 2 bases at J, with 5 bases between. Germline V gene sequence: CDR1 MNHEY, CDR2 SMNVEV (reference sequence). This CDR3 has 12 amino acids. Here the CDR3 DNA reads TGTGCCAGCAGTCACTTCACAGATACGCAGTATTTT. Encoded protein: CASSHFTDTQYF.

The J gene is TRBJ2-7, the V gene TRBV7-9; D uncertain. Germline loops: CDR1 SEHNR, CDR2 FQNEAQ (reference sequence). CDR3 length equals 14 residues. The ends were cut back, 1 base at V and 3 bases at J, with 10 bases in the middle. This chain's CDR3 is CASSLGGQYYEQYF. In DNA, the CDR3 is TGTGCCAGCAGCTTAGGTGGCCAATACTACGAGCAGTACTTC.

V and J are TRBV27 and TRBJ2-1, with 7 positions matching TRBD2. V was pared by 1 base and J by 3 bases, with 12 bases of the junction left unmatched. CDR1 MNHEY and CDR2 SMNVEV come from the germline V gene (reference sequence). This CDR3 comprises 18 residues. DNA of the CDR3: TGTGCCAGCAGTTTATTTCAGGCGGCGGGGGACCTCTACAATGAGCAGTTCTTC. Residues: CASSLFQAAGDLYNEQFF.

This chain connects TRBV27 to TRBJ2-2; the D is unclear. Between the trimmed V and J ends, which lost 5 bases and 3 bases, there was a span of 10 bases. The germline V gene has CDR1 MNHEY and CDR2 SMNVEV (reference sequence). The CDR3 runs to 14 residues. The CDR3 DNA reads as TGTGCCAGCAGTAGAACACAGTACACCGGGGAGCTGTTTTTT. It is translated as CASSRTQYTGELFF.

The chain joins TRBV27 to TRBJ1-1; D unresolved. This CDR3 spans 14 amino acids. The V gene's germline CDR1 is MNHEY and CDR2 SMNVEV (reference sequence). V shed 1 base and J shed 0 bases, with 6 bases lying between them. DNA of the CDR3: TGTGCCAGCAGTTTATACTATATGAACACTGAAGCTTTCTTT. This encodes CASSLYYMNTEAFF.

This rearrangement joins TRBV19 to TRBJ2-1, with 8 bases lining up with TRBD2. The V gene's germline CDR1 is LNHDA and CDR2 SQIVND (reference sequence). The CDR3 spans 15 residues. V gave up 3 bases and J gave up 2 bases; unmatched junction bases: 3. The CDR3 DNA sequence: TGTGCCAGTAGTATGTGGCGGGAGGCCTACAATGAGCAGTTCTTC. It yields the protein CASSMWREAYNEQFF.

This sequence joins TRBV27 and TRBJ2-1, with TRBD2 as a possible D gene (6 bases). Looked up from germline, CDR1 is MNHEY and CDR2 is SMNVEV (reference sequence). Trimming pared 5 bases from V and 2 bases from J, leaving 10 bases between. This CDR3 region has 14 residues. CDR3 sequence (DNA): TGTGCCAGCAGTCCTGGACTAACCTACAATGAGCAGTTCTTC. It translates to CASSPGLTYNEQFF.

The chain combines TRBV6-1 with TRBJ2-5, with 9 bases identical to TRBD1. Trimming took 3 bases from V and 6 from J; bases not matched to a gene: 17. CDR3 size: 18 residues. Germline CDR1 MNHNS, CDR2 SASEGT. The CDR3, as DNA: TGTGCCAGCAGTGAGGGGGACAGGGAGGTAACGCGCGGAAAGACCCAGTACTTC. Translating gives CASSEGDREVTRGKTQYF.

V and J are TRBV11-2 and TRBJ1-1; the D gene is possibly TRBD1 (6 bases). The germline V and J ends were trimmed by 4 bases and 7 bases, with 13 bases remaining between them. Germline V gene sequence: CDR1 SGHAT, CDR2 FQNNGV. The CDR3 loop spans 13 amino acids. CDR3 in amino acids: CASSSGTPREAFF. CDR3 coding DNA: TGTGCCAGCAGCTCCGGGACACCTCGTGAAGCTTTCTTT.

The chain has TRBV27 and TRBJ2-7, with 7 bases identical to TRBD2. V was clipped by 2 bases and J by 0 bases; unmatched bases: 7. From germline, CDR1 is MNHEY and CDR2 SMNVEV (reference sequence). This CDR3 is 16 amino acids long. The chain's CDR3 is CASSLTGLTISYEQYF. The CDR3 DNA sequence: TGTGCCAGCAGTTTAACGGGACTAACGATCTCCTACGAGCAGTACTTC.

This chain connects TRBV19 to TRBJ2-3; TRBD2 is a possible D gene (5 bases). Trimming took off 3 bases at V and 0 bases at J, with 10 bases between the two ends. CDR1 LNHDA and CDR2 SQIVND come from the germline V gene (reference sequence). There are 15 residues in the CDR3. In nucleotides, the CDR3 is TGTGCCAGTAGTATTAGTAAGCGGAGCACAGATACGCAGTATTTT. Amino acid sequence: CASSISKRSTDTQYF. Using reference TRBV19 and TRBJ2-3 for the parts outside the CDR3, the full variable domain is DGGITQSPKYLFRKEGQNVTLSCEQNLNHDAMYWYRQDPGQGLRLIYYSQIVNDFQKGDIAEGYSVSREKKESFPLTVTSAQKNPTAFYLCASSISKRSTDTQYFGPGTRLTVL.

V is TRBV15 and J is TRBJ2-7; 7 nucleotides line up with TRBD2. In germline, CDR1 is LNHNV, CDR2 YYDKDF (reference sequence). J was trimmed by 3 bases and V by 5 bases; bases with no gene match: 7. There are 14 residues in the CDR3. The CDR3 coding sequence is TGTGCCACCAGCGGCCTGTCGGGGGGCTACGAGCAGTACTTC. It is translated as CATSGLSGGYEQYF. Filled out from reference TRBV15 and TRBJ2-7, the complete variable domain reads DAMVIQNPRYQVTQFGKPVTLSCSQTLNHNVMYWYQQKSSQAPKLLFHYYDKDFNNEADTPDNFQSRRPNTSFCFLDIRSPGLGDTAMYLCATSGLSGGYEQYFGPGTRLTVT.